This T cell receptor beta chain is from a study of a mutant IDH1 vaccine in newly diagnosed glioma. About the research overall: Treated patients, 62.5% male and approximately 40% female, averaged about 42 years of age. Points from the study as a whole: Whatever changes occurred in top peripheral T cell clonotypes seemed unrelated to pseudoprogression.

The germline V gene encodes CDR1 SGHTA and CDR2 FQGTGA. V shed 2 bases, J shed 3 bases, and the junction held 0 bases outside the gene matches. The CDR3 contains 14 residues. TCRdb's copy holds only in-frame clones and misses some; the assay was immunoSEQ multiplex PCR. Here the sample spans 25,000 to 35,000 clones, approximately 80% being singletons. A note on this clone: Its antigen is still unknown.

Time point of the sample: baseline, week 1 (first vaccination visit). Treatment reported: pre-vaccination baseline after standard-of-care therapy. Donors had new WHO grade 3 or 4 IDH1-mutant, ATRX-lost astrocytomas. This TCR was sampled from a man younger than 45 with glioma. Source: PBMCs, taken from a glioma patient treated with radiotherapy, temozolomide or both. The chain has TRBV7-3 and TRBJ2-7; TRBD2 matches 11 bases. CDR3 DNA: TGTGCCAGCAGCTTACTAGCGGGAGGCTACGAGCAGTACTTC. Its translation: CASSLLAGGYEQYF.